One sample yielded the 8 T cell receptor beta chains listed below, sequenced in a study of T and B cells in COVID-19 patients (dated by TCRdb to 2020 to 2022). Genomic DNA extracted from blood was used in amounts of 250-500 ng for amplification of TRB repertoires. This sample was sequenced with an Illumina MiSeq. TRB rearrangements were amplified by multiplex PCR with BIOMED2 TRB-A/B primer pools. TCRdb itself trimmed the public reads at Q25 with fastp, ran MiXCR and retained productive beta chains. A single entry per CDR3 protein holds the most common genes and DNA from its merged rows. The sample table records about 1,100 distinct CDR3 sequences; around a fifth of these occur just once. The biggest ten clones account for 15% to 20% of the sample. Sequences were obtained from blood. These receptors originate from a human donor with active COVID-19.

This clonotype was seen more than once but under ten times. The chain couples TRBV14 to TRBJ2-2; no clear D gene. The CDR3 is 15 residues long. V lost 4 bases, J lost 6 bases, and 15 bases lay in between. In germline, CDR1 is SGHDN, CDR2 FVKESK. CDR3 protein: CASSRVIGKSGELFF. In DNA, the CDR3 is TGTGCCAGCAGCCGGGTCATAGGGAAGTCCGGGGAGCTGTTTTTT. The complete variable domain, with remaining parts taken from reference TRBV14 and TRBJ2-2, reads EAGVTQFPSHSVIEKGQTVTLRCDPISGHDNLYWYRRVMGKEIKFLLHFVKESKQDESGMPNNRFLAERTGGTYSTLKVQPAELEDSGVYFCASSRVIGKSGELFFGEGSRLTVL.

The gene calls are TRBV7-2 and TRBJ2-7; 7 bases map to TRBD2. CDR1 and CDR2 from the germline V gene are SGHTA and FQGNSA. V shed 1 base, J shed 2 bases, and the junction held 2 bases outside the gene matches. This CDR3 is 14 amino acids long. CDR3 protein: CASSLGLAAYEQYF. The CDR3 coding sequence is TGTGCCAGCAGCTTAGGACTAGCCGCCTACGAGCAGTACTTC.

This clonotype is termed large (0.1 to 1%). The chain carries TRBV6-5 and TRBJ2-7, with D possibly matching TRBD2 (6 bases). The CDR3 extends over 12 amino acids. The V end lost 6 bases, the J end lost 2 bases, and 8 bases lay between the germline ends. The germline gives CDR1 MNHEY, CDR2 SVGAGI. The CDR3 DNA sequence: TGTGCCAGCAGCCCGGGAGCCTACGAGCAGTACTTC. Translation gives CASSPGAYEQYF.

This clonotype is labeled hyperexpanded. The chain joins TRBV27 to TRBJ1-1, with D possibly TRBD1 on 5 matching bases. There are 14 residues in the CDR3. V was trimmed by 0 bases and J by 4 bases, leaving 9 bases between them. Germline V gene data show CDR1 as MNHEY and CDR2 as SMNVEV (reference sequence). CDR3 in amino acids: CASSLSGTSTEAFF. The CDR3 region has the DNA TGTGCCAGCAGTTTATCGGGGACTAGCACTGAAGCTTTCTTT.

The rearrangement uses TRBV6-2 or TRBV6-3 and TRBJ1-1; D is ambiguous. V was pared by 2 bases and J by 1 base, with 14 bases between. The germline CDR1 and CDR2 sequences are MNHEY and SVGEGT. This CDR3 region has 16 residues. The CDR3 loop reads CASSYDRQRANTEAFF. The CDR3 coding sequence is TGTGCCAGCAGTTACGATCGGCAACGGGCGAACACTGAAGCTTTCTTT.

By share of the sample, this clonotype is medium-sized. The chain employs TRBV5-6 and TRBJ2-2, with a weak D call TRBD1 (5 bases). From germline, CDR1 is SGHDT and CDR2 YYEEEE. V was pared by 7 bases and J by 4 bases, with 17 bases between. The CDR3 totals 15 residues. The CDR3 here is CASPWGPDGTGELFF. DNA for the CDR3: TGTGCCAGCCCCTGGGGCCCAGACGGCACCGGGGAGCTGTTTTTT. The full variable domain, completed using reference TRBV5-6 and TRBJ2-2, is DAGVTQSPTHLIKTRGQQVTLRCSPKSGHDTVSWYQQALGQGPQFIFQYYEEEERQRGNFPDRFSGHQFPNYSSELNVNALLLGDSALYLCASPWGPDGTGELFFGEGSRLTVL.

This clonotype appeared once. Given the absence of the conserved phenylalanine or tryptophan at the CDR3 end, a read error is likely. No DNA is shown, since the ends of the CDR3 on it are uncertain; the CDR3 is the one TCRdb lists. This chain links TRBV29-1 with TRBJ1-4; the tabulated D call, TRBD1, remains unverified against the DNA. The CDR3 adds up to 12 amino acids, both ends counted. Looked up from germline, CDR1 is SQVTM and CDR2 is ANQGSEA. The CDR3 protein is CSGAATKEKRLV.

The V call is TRBV28, the J call TRBJ1-2; no clear D. The CDR3 runs 13 residues. Germline loops: CDR1 MDHEN, CDR2 SYDVKM. V lost 7 bases and J lost 8, with 17 bases in between. The CDR3 is CASNPGPTGGYTF. The CDR3 DNA is TGTGCCAGCAATCCAGGCCCCACGGGGGGCTACACCTTC.